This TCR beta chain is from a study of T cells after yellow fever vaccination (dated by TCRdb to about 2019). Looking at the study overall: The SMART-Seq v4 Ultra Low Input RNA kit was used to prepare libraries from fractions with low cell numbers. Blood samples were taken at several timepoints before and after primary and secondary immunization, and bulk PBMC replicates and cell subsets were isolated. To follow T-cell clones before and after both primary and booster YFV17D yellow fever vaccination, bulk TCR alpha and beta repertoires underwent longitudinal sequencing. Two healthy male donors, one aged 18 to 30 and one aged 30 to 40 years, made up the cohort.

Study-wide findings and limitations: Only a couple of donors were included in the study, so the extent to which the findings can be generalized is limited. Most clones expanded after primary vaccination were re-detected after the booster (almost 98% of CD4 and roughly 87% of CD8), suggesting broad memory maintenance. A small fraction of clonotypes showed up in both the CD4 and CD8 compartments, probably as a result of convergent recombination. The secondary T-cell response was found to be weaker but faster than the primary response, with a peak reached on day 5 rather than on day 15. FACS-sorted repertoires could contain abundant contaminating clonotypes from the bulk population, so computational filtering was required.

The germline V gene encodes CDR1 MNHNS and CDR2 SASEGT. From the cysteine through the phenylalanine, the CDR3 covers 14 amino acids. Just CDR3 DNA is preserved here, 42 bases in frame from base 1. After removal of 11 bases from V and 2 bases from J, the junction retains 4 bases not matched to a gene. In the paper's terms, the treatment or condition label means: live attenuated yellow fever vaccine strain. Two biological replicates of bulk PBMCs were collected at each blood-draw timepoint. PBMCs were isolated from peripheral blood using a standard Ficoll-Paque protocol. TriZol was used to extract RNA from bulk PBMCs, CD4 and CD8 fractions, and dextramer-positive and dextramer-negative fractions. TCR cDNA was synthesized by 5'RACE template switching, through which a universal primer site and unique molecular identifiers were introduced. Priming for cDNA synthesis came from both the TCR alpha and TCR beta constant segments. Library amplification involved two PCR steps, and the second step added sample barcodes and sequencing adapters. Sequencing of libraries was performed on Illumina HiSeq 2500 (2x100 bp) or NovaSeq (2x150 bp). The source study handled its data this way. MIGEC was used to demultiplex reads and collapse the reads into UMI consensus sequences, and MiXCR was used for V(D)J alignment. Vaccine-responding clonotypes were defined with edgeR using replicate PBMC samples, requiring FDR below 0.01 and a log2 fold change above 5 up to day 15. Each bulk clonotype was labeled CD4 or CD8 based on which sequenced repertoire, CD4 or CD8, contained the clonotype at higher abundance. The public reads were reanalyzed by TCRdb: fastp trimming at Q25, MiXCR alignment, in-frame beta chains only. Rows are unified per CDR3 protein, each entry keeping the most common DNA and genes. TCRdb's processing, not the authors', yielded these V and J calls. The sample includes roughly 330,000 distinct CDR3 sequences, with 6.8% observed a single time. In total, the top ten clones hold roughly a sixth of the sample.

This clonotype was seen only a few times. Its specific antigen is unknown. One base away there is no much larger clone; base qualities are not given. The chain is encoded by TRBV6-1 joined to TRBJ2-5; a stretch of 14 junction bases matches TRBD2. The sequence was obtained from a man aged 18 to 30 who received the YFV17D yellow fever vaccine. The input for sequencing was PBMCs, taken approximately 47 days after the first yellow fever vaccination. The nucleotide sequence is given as TGTGCCGTCGGGACTAGCGGGGGTCAAGAGACCCAGTACTTC. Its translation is CAVGTSGGQETQYF.